The rows below give T cell receptor beta chains drawn from one sample of a study of cytomegalovirus exposure and HLA in healthy donors. This table comes from immunoSEQ multiplex PCR, and its TCRdb copy is limited to in-frame clones, with some not included. This sample has over 110,000 clones, with about 79% found just once. Material: PBMCs. The receptors shown here come from a male donor in good health and CMV-seronegative. The CDR3 runs from the conserved cysteine through the conserved F or W. A D gene is named only where the DNA matches it firmly. Clone size is shown for a subset of rows, as once, few, many or a class of expanded clone.

TRBJ2-5,-,few,TRBV2,CASLGETQYF,TGTGCCAGCTTGGGAGAAACCCAGTACTTC
TRBJ1-4,TRBD1,-,TRBV30,CAWTGGEEKLFF,TGTGCCTGGACAGGGGGAGAGGAAAAACTGTTTTTT
TRBJ2-7,TRBD1,-,TRBV10-1,CASSGRDRGFYEQYF,TGCGCCAGCAGTGGCCGGGACAGGGGCTTCTACGAGCAGTACTTC
TRBJ2-6,TRBD1,-,TRBV19,CASYSGQESSGANVLTF,TGTGCCAGTTACTCGGGACAGGAATCGTCTGGGGCCAACGTCCTGACTTTC
TRBJ2-1,TRBD2,few,TRBV6-5,CASSLAGGSYEQFF,TGTGCCAGCAGTTTAGCGGGAGGGTCTTATGAGCAGTTCTTC
TRBJ1-4,-,few,TRBV6-5,CASSTRELNEKLFF,TGTGCCAGCAGTACCCGAGAATTGAATGAAAAACTGTTTTTT
TRBJ2-2,TRBD2,once,TRBV19,CASRIAGGSGELFF,TGTGCCAGTAGGATAGCGGGAGGTTCCGGGGAGCTGTTTTTT
TRBJ2-7,TRBD2,-,TRBV19,CARVSVGREDYYEQYF,TGTGCCAGAGTATCGGTGGGGCGGGAGGATTACTATGAGCAGTACTTC
TRBJ2-2,TRBD1,-,TRBV7-2,CASRSLDGTGVTGELFF,TGTGCCAGCAGGTCTCTGGACGGGACAGGGGTCACCGGGGAGCTGTTTTTT
TRBJ1-1,-,-,TRBV7-2,CASSLMSPEAFF,TGTGCCAGCAGCCTCATGAGTCCTGAAGCTTTCTTT
TRBJ2-1,TRBD2,-,TRBV18,CASSPESGSSYNEQFF,TGTGCCAGCTCACCGGAGAGCGGGAGCTCCTACAATGAGCAGTTCTTC
TRBJ2-5,-,-,TRBV13,CASSFGPNTEETQYF,TGTGCCAGCAGCTTTGGCCCCAACACAGAAGAGACCCAGTACTTC
TRBJ2-1,-,-,TRBV6-5,CASSSQGLSSNEQFF,TGTGCCAGCAGTTCTCAGGGGCTATCCTCCAATGAGCAGTTCTTC
TRBJ1-3,-,-,TRBV12-5,CASLGLVSGNTIYF,TGTGCTAGTTTGGGCCTCGTCTCTGGAAACACCATATATTTT
TRBJ2-7,TRBD1,-,TRBV4-1,CASSRGTGYEQYF,TGCGCCAGCAGCCGCGGGACAGGCTACGAGCAGTACTTC
TRBJ2-1,-,once,TRBV5-6,CASSSGTSSYNEQFF,TGTGCCAGCAGCTCCGGGACTTCCTCCTACAATGAGCAGTTCTTC
TRBJ1-1,-,-,TRBV7-7,CASSQNMNTEAFF,TGTGCCAGCAGCCAGAACATGAACACTGAAGCTTTCTTT
TRBJ2-2,TRBD2,-,TRBV19,CASLTSYGELFF,TGTGCCAGCTTGACTAGCTATGGGGAGCTGTTTTTT
TRBJ2-7,TRBD2,few,TRBV4-1,CASSGRANEQYF,TGCGCCAGTAGCGGGAGGGCCAATGAGCAGTACTTC
TRBJ2-2,TRBD2,-,TRBV7-3,CASSPHSSGNTGELFF,TGTGCCAGCAGCCCCCATTCTAGCGGTAACACCGGGGAGCTGTTTTTT
TRBJ1-3,-,-,TRBV7-2,CASSSNGAKGTIYF,TGTGCCAGCAGCTCCAATGGGGCGAAGGGCACCATATATTTT
TRBJ1-1,-,-,TRBV19,CASRPGRGVNTEAFF,TGTGCCAGTAGACCGGGGAGGGGAGTGAACACTGAAGCTTTCTTT
TRBJ2-7,-,-,TRBV19,CASSAGSPNEQYF,TGTGCCAGTAGTGCGGGATCTCCAAACGAGCAGTACTTC
TRBJ1-2,-,-,TRBV4-3,CASSPQGLNYGYTF,TGCGCCAGCAGCCCCCAGGGGCTTAACTATGGCTACACCTTC
TRBJ2-1,TRBD2,-,TRBV5-4,CASSPGLAGYNEQFF,TGTGCCAGCAGCCCGGGACTAGCGGGATACAATGAGCAGTTCTTC
TRBJ2-7,-,few,TRBV14,CASSQGGGPYEQYF,TGTGCCAGCAGCCAAGGGGGAGGACCCTACGAGCAGTACTTC
TRBJ2-1,TRBD2,-,TRBV15,CATSRRLAGGYNEQFF,TGTGCCACCAGCAGACGTCTAGCGGGAGGGTACAATGAGCAGTTCTTC
TRBJ1-1,TRBD1,-,TRBV6-5,CASRQTGEVKAFF,TGTGCCAGCAGACAGACAGGGGAGGTAAAAGCTTTCTTT
TRBJ2-1,TRBD1,-,TRBV5-4,CASSLGTGLRRGYNEQFF,TGTGCCAGCAGCTTGGGGACAGGGTTAAGGAGGGGCTACAATGAGCAGTTCTTC
TRBJ1-5,TRBD1,-,TRBV11-1,CASSTRDRGDNQPQHF,TGTGCCAGCAGCACCCGAGACAGGGGTGACAATCAGCCCCAGCATTTT
TRBJ2-7,TRBD1,-,TRBV5-1,CASSPAPQQGTHEQYF,TGCGCCAGCAGCCCCGCCCCACAACAGGGGACCCACGAGCAGTACTTC
TRBJ1-2,-,-,TRBV30,CAWSRGQWAYGYTF,TGTGCCTGGAGCCGAGGGCAGTGGGCTTATGGCTACACCTTC
TRBJ2-3,TRBD2,-,TRBV9,CASSVVSSGSGTQYF,TGTGCCAGCAGCGTAGTGTCTAGCGGGAGTGGGACGCAGTATTTT